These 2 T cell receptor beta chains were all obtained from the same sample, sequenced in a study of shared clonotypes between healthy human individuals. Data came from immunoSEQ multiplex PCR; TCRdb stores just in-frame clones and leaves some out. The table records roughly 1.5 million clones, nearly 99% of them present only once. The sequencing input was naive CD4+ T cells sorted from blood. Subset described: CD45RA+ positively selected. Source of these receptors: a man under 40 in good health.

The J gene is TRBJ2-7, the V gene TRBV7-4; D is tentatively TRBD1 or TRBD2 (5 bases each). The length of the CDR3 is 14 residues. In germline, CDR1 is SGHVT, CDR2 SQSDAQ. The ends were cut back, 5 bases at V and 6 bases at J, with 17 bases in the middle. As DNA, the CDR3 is TGTGCCAGCAGCCCAGGGACCTCCCAGGTCGAGCAGTACTTC. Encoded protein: CASSPGTSQVEQYF.

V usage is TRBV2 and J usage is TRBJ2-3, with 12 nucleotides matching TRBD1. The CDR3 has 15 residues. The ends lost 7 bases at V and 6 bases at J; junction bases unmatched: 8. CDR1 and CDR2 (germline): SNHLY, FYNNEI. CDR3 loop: CASNRGTGGGDTQYF. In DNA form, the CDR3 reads TGTGCCAGCAACCGGGGGACAGGGGGCGGGGATACGCAGTATTTT.